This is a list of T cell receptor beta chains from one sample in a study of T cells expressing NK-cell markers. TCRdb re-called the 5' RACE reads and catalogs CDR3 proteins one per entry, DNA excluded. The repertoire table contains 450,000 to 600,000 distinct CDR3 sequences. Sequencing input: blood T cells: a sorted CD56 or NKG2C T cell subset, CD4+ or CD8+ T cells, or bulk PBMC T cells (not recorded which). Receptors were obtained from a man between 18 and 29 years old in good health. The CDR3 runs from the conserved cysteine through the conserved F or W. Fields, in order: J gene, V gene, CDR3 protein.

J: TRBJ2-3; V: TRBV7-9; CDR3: CASSPKSRPPVSDTQYF
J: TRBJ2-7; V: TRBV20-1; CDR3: CSAETTGSYEQYF
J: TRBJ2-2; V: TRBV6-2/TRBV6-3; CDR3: CASSKPLAGVPGELFF
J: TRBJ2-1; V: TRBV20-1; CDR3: CSAHIRSGTGYNEQFF
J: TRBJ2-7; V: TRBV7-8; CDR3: CASSLDALRLAEAYEQYF
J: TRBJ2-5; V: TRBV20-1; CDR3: CSVAGPPPETQYF
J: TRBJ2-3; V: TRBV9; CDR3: CASSDHGDSYTDTQYF
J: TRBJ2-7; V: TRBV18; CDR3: CASSPASREQYF
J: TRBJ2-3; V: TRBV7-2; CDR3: CASSFSPTGTDTQYF
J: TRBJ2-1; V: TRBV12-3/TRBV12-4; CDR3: CASSGTRSLNEQFF
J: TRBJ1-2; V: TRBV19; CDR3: CASSIDRGGYGYTF
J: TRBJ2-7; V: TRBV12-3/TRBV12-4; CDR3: CASSLYSEQYF
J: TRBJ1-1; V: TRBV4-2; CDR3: CASSQDIGVNTEAFF
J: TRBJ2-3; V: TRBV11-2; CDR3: CASSRRRRESTDTQYF
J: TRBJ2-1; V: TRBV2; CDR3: CASSKTGKVDEQFF
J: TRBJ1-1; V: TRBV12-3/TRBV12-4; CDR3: CASTKQGAQNEAFF
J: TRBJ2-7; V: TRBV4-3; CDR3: CASSQEIVVTGDFVYEQYF
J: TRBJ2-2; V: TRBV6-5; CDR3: CASRLRTGHTGELFF
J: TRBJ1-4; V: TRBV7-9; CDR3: CASSFATGQGYEKLFF
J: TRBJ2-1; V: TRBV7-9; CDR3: CASSSLAGGDEQFF
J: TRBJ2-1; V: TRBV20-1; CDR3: CSARQDRGLGEQFF
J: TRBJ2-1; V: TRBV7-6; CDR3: CASSGTPARLPNEQFF
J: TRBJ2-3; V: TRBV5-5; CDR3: CASSQSFGTGVSDTQYF
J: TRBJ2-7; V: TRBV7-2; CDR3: CASQRGPSYEQYF
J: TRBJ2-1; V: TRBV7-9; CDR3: CASSLEGTPEQFF
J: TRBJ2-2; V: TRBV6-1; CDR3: CASRSGRNTGELFF
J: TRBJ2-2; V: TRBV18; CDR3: CASSPTRGAGGDTGELFF
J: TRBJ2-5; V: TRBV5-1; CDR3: CASSLGGGTARETQYF
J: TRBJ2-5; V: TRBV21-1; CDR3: CASSKDQGKTQYF
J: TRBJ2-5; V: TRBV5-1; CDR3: CASSSLAGAGLGETQYF
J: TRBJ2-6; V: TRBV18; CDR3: CASSPTTSGSGANVLTF
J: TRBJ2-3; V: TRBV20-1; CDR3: CSASTGTDTQYF
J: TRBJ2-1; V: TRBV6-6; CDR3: CASSYPGEHEQFF
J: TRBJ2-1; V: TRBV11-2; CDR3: CASSLFGGQIYNEQFF
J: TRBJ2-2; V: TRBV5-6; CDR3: CASSLIGQGNTGELFF
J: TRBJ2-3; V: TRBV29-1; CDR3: CSVGGSDTQYF
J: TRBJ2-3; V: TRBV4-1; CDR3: CASSQEGRTSATDTQYF
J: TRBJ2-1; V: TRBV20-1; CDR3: CSARDQQLAVYNEQFF
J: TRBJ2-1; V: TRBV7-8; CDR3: CASSTAGLAEQFF
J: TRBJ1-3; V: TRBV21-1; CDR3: CASSKDRTTSSSSGNTIYF
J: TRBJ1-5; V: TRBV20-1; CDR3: CSARDRVSGNQPQHF
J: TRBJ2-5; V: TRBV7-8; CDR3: CASSLTLGNEGTQYF
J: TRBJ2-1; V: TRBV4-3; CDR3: CASSQDGREGHNEQFF
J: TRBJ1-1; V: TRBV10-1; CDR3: CASSPGTSWGREAFF
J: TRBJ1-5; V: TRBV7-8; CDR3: CASSLAGTDSNQPQHF
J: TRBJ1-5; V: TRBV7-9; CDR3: CASSSGQGVQPQHF
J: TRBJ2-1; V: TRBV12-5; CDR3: CASGSGSGSYNEQFF
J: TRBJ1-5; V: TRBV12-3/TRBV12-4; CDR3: CASSLVEGQNQPQHF
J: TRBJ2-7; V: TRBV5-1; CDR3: CASSLAGSLVEQYF
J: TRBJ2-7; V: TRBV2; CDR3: CASSGQEIVNEQYF
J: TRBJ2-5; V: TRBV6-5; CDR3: CASSYLQGSETQYF
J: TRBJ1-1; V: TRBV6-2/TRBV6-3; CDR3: CASSSSPGLRAFF
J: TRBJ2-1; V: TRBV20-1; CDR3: CSARIRERGQFF
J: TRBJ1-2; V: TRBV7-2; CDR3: CASSLLREGTYGYTF
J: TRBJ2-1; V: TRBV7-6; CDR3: CASSSTDLAGGGNEQFF
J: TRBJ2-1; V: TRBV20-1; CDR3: CSARDPGKVNEQFF
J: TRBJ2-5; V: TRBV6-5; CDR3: CASSYFSHRRKETQYF
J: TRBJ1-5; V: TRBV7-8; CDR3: CASSLADTNNQPQHF
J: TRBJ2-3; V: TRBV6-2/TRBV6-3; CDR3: CASSYKRGGLRADTQYF